This note documents a single T cell receptor (beta chain) sequence. These data originate in a study of cytomegalovirus exposure and HLA in healthy donors. This CDR3 comprises 14 residues. Trimming took off 7 bases at V and 0 bases at J, with 10 bases between the two ends. The germline gives CDR1 SGHRS, CDR2 YFSETQ. In the PCR, 60 Vbeta and 13 Jbeta primers were used. Sequencing was performed with immunoSEQ multiplex PCR; in TCRdb, only in-frame clones are kept and a portion is missing. The data hold approximately 150,000 clones, with 65% to 80% observed a single time. Sequenced sample: PBMCs. The receptor was isolated from a man aged 35 to 55 in good health and CMV-seronegative. The chain has TRBV5-1 and TRBJ2-2, with D possibly TRBD2 on 6 matching bases. The CDR3 bases are TGCGCCAGCCGGCGGGACCCGAACACCGGGGAGCTGTTTTTT. It encodes CASRRDPNTGELFF.